This TCR beta chain was sequenced for a study of identical twins. Germline CDR1 reads MNHEY; CDR2 reads SVGEGT. V was clipped by 0 bases and J by 3 bases, with 5 bases between them. CDR3 length: 14 amino acids. TCRdb re-called the 5' RACE reads through MiXCR, storing one row per CDR3 protein. In the table there are 700,000 or so distinct CDR3 sequences, 8.6% of which are singletons. Separately, the same data were catalogued under a study of yellow fever vaccine responses in identical twins.

The chain employs TRBV6-2 or TRBV6-3 and TRBJ2-2, with no clear D. The receptor comes from a woman between 18 and 29 years old in good health. Material for sequencing was PBMCs. CDR3 residues: CASSYSRYTGELFF. CDR3 bases: TGTGCCAGCAGTTACTCGAGATACACCGGGGAGCTGTTTTTT.